This T cell receptor (beta chain) was observed in a study of blood T cell repertoires in COVID-19. This CDR3 is 13 amino acids long. Germline CDR1 reads MNHEY; CDR2 reads SVGAGI. V lost 5 bases to trimming and J lost 6 bases; unmatched junction nucleotides: 2. Generated by immunoSEQ multiplex PCR, the TCRdb table keeps only in-frame clones and is missing some. This table holds about 250,000 clones, more than 75% found once. The sample comprised peripheral blood. This sequence was found in a woman of 80 years or more with COVID-19, enrolled during active disease. The chain employs TRBV6-5 and TRBJ2-1; 9 positions match TRBD2. CDR3: CASSPTSGNEQFF. CDR3 DNA sequence: TGTGCCAGCAGTCCGACTAGCGGCAATGAGCAGTTCTTC.